The next 32 T cell receptor beta chains were all read from a single sample in a study of T cell responses to AZD1222 COVID-19 vaccine. Libraries were prepared by immunoSEQ multiplex PCR; TCRdb keeps only in-frame clonotypes and omits some of them. The sample shows more than 110,000 clones, over 90% of them seen only once. Sequences were derived from peripheral blood, sampled on day 0 of AZD1222 vaccination. All receptors come from an adult in good health.

This clone was counted a single time. V and J are TRBV2 and TRBJ2-5, with D unclear. CDR1 and CDR2 from the germline V gene are SNHLY and FYNNEI. The CDR3 has 10 residues. V was pared by 7 bases and J by 2 bases, with 2 bases between. The CDR3 reads CASIQETQYF. The CDR3 DNA sequence: TGTGCCAGCATACAAGAGACCCAGTACTTC.

The V gene is TRBV29-1, the J gene TRBJ2-7; D gene uncertain. This CDR3 region has 13 residues. Germline values: CDR1 SQVTM, CDR2 ANQGSEA. The V end lost 3 bases, the J end lost 0 bases, and 9 bases lay between the germline ends. The CDR3 coding sequence is TGCAGCGTTGAGACCAGGAGCTCCTACGAGCAGTACTTC. Protein product: CSVETRSSYEQYF.

This clone was detected once. This chain joins TRBV10-3 and TRBJ2-7; D perhaps matches TRBD2 (6 bases). The CDR3 runs to 14 residues. The germline V gene encodes CDR1 ENHRY and CDR2 SYGVKD. With 7 bases removed from V and 7 bases from J, the gap between germline ends came to 20 bases. In DNA form, the CDR3 reads TGTGCCATCAAGACCCACACCATAGCGGAGGAGCAGTACTTC. As protein: CAIKTHTIAEEQYF.

The J gene is TRBJ2-6, the V gene TRBV7-2; possibly TRBD1 for D (6 bases). The germline gives CDR1 SGHTA, CDR2 FQGNSA. V lost 5 bases, J lost 3 bases, and 14 bases lay in between. The length of the CDR3 is 16 residues. The CDR3 protein is CASSRSSGDGANVLTF. The DNA for the CDR3 is TGTGCCAGCAGCCGGTCCTCAGGGGATGGGGCCAACGTCCTGACTTTC.

V and J are TRBV2 and TRBJ2-1; 14 bases fit TRBD2. With V trimmed by 11 bases and J by 3 bases, 12 bases remained unmatched. CDR3 size: 17 residues. Per the germline V gene, CDR1 is SNHLY and CDR2 is FYNNEI. This CDR3 is CAGKGGLAGAIYNEQFF. CDR3 DNA sequence: TGTGCCGGGAAGGGGGGACTAGCGGGAGCCATCTACAATGAGCAGTTCTTC.

The rearrangement joins TRBV19 to TRBJ1-5; possible D gene TRBD1, 6 bases. Trimming stripped 5 bases from V and 0 bases from J, with 11 bases between. The length of the CDR3 is 15 residues. Germline CDR1 reads LNHDA; CDR2 reads SQIVND (reference sequence). CDR3 loop: CASSQQGYSNQPQHF. CDR3 nucleotides: TGTGCCAGTAGTCAACAGGGATATAGCAATCAGCCCCAGCATTTT.

The CDR3 nucleotides are TGTGCCAGTAGTTGGTTCGGGACTAGCGGACCCAACCCCTACAATGAGCAGTTCTTC. It codes for CASSWFGTSGPNPYNEQFF. The V and J genes are TRBV19 and TRBJ2-1; the match to TRBD2 covers 11 bases. The germline CDR1 and CDR2 sequences are LNHDA and SQIVND (reference sequence). V lost 5 bases to trimming and J lost 2 bases; unmatched junction nucleotides: 14. This CDR3 is 19 amino acids long.

The chain has TRBV9 and TRBJ2-3; possible D gene TRBD2, 5 bases. Germline CDR1 is SGDLS and CDR2 is YYNGEE. Trimming took 0 bases from V and 2 from J, leaving 7 bases between them. The CDR3 loop spans 14 amino acids. The CDR3 DNA sequence: TGTGCCAGCAGCGTAGCTAGCAACACAGATACGCAGTATTTT. Amino acid sequence: CASSVASNTDTQYF.

V and J are TRBV7-9 and TRBJ1-1, with 9 nucleotides matching TRBD1. This CDR3 is 14 amino acids long. Trimming cost V 5 bases and J 7 bases; bases outside gene matches: 8. The V gene's germline CDR1 is SEHNR and CDR2 FQNEAQ (reference sequence). CDR3 loop: CASSAWDREFEAFF. The CDR3 DNA sequence: TGTGCCAGCAGCGCCTGGGACAGGGAGTTTGAAGCTTTCTTT.

This clone was seen a single time. J is TRBJ2-7 and V is TRBV7-8; D uncertain. Trimming removed 1 base at V and 0 bases at J, with 16 bases between. The CDR3 has 17 residues. Germline V gives CDR1 SGHVS, CDR2 FQNEAQ. Here the CDR3 reads CASSLVWVSASSYEQYF. The CDR3 nucleotides are TGTGCCAGCAGCTTAGTTTGGGTTTCGGCCAGCTCCTACGAGCAGTACTTC.

J is TRBJ2-7 and V is TRBV19; D gene ambiguous. The CDR3 totals 13 residues. V was shortened by 3 bases and J by 2 bases, with 8 bases between the two germline ends. Looked up from germline, CDR1 is LNHDA and CDR2 is SQIVND (reference sequence). CDR3 coding DNA: TGTGCCAGTAGTATGGCCGGAACCTACGAGCAGTACTTC. Its translation: CASSMAGTYEQYF.

The rearrangement uses TRBV7-8 and TRBJ2-1, with TRBD2 matching over 11 bases. The V gene's germline CDR1 is SGHVS and CDR2 FQNEAQ. The CDR3 contains 18 residues. Trimming at V came to 5 bases and at J to 3 bases, leaving 12 bases not matched to a gene. This chain's CDR3 is CASSQGTSGGGFYNEQFF. The CDR3 region has the DNA TGTGCCAGCAGCCAAGGGACTAGCGGAGGCGGATTCTACAATGAGCAGTTCTTC. Full variable domain (rest looked up from reference TRBV7-8 and TRBJ2-1): GAGVSQSPRYKVAKRGQDVALRCDPISGHVSLFWYQQALGQGPEFLTYFQNEAQLDKSGLPSDRFFAERPEGSVSTLKIQRTQQEDSAVYLCASSQGTSGGGFYNEQFFGPGTRLTVL.

The chain links TRBV5-1 to TRBJ2-3; TRBD1 matches at 7 bases. Germline CDR1 is SGHRS and CDR2 is YFSETQ. Trimming removed 4 bases from V and 2 bases from J; junction bases left unmatched: 4. The CDR3 length is 14 residues. The CDR3 sequence: CASSRQGDTDTQYF. The DNA of the CDR3 is TGCGCCAGCAGCCGACAGGGTGACACAGATACGCAGTATTTT.

The chain uses TRBV24-1 and TRBJ1-2, with 7 bases identical to TRBD1. CDR1 is KGHDR, CDR2 SFDVKD, per germline. This CDR3 has 14 residues. V shed 7 bases, J shed 8 bases, and the junction held 12 bases outside the gene matches. The DNA for the CDR3 is TGTGCCACCAGACCAAGGACAGGTGAGTTGGGCTACACCTTC. Translation: CATRPRTGELGYTF.

This sequence joins TRBV21-1 and TRBJ2-4; the table's D gene call, TRBD2, was not cross checked with the DNA. TRBV21-1 is given as a pseudogene. CDR3 size: 17 residues. CDR3 region: CASSKDRSGRWENIQYF. In nucleotides, the CDR3 is TGTGCCAGCAGCAAAGATCGTAGCGGGAGGTGGGAAAACATTCAGTACTTC.

The chain uses TRBV5-1 and TRBJ2-3; 8 nucleotides match TRBD2. V shed 4 bases and J 1 base; nucleotides not matched to a gene: 11. Germline CDR1 reads SGHRS; CDR2 reads YFSETQ. The CDR3 loop spans 17 amino acids. CDR3 nucleotides: TGCGCCAGCAGCAAAGGGAGCGGGAGTCCCGGCACAGATACGCAGTATTTT. Amino acids: CASSKGSGSPGTDTQYF.

This chain connects TRBV27 to TRBJ2-7, with 15 positions matching TRBD2. The junction had 3 bases not matched to a gene; V was cut back by 0 bases and J by 3 bases. Germline V gene lookup returns CDR1 MNHEY and CDR2 SMNVEV (reference sequence). This CDR3 has 17 amino acids. The CDR3 region has the DNA TGTGCCAGCAGTTTATCCGGGACTAGCGGGAGGATCTACGAGCAGTACTTC. Encoded protein: CASSLSGTSGRIYEQYF.

V and J are TRBV6-5 and TRBJ1-2; 7 bases map to TRBD1. Losses at the gene ends were 6 bases for V and 7 bases for J; bases not matched to a gene: 8. Germline V gene sequence: CDR1 MNHEY, CDR2 SVGAGI. The CDR3 is 13 amino acids. The CDR3 is CASSPDRDRGYTF. The CDR3 DNA reads TGTGCCAGCAGCCCCGACAGGGATCGTGGCTACACCTTC.

The V gene is TRBV10-3, the J gene TRBJ2-7; the D gene is possibly TRBD1 (6 bases). CDR1 ENHRY and CDR2 SYGVKD come from the germline V gene. Trimming shortened V by 3 bases and J by 1 base, and 7 bases separated the two germline ends. The CDR3 is 13 residues long. The CDR3 reads CAISEGQSYEQYF. CDR3 DNA sequence: TGTGCCATCAGTGAAGGACAGTCCTACGAGCAGTACTTC.

The chain links TRBV7-2 to TRBJ1-5; 7 positions match TRBD1. The CDR3 consists of 15 residues. Germline CDR1 and CDR2: SGHTA and FQGNSA. Unmatched junction bases numbered 8, after V lost 5 bases and J lost 4 bases. The CDR3 nucleotides are TGTGCCAGCAGCGCCGCAGGGGGTGAAAATCAGCCCCAGCATTTT. It encodes CASSAAGGENQPQHF.

The chain recombines TRBV5-4 with TRBJ2-2, with D possibly TRBD1 on 5 matching bases. The germline V gene has CDR1 SGHNT and CDR2 YYREEE (reference sequence). V lost 4 bases, J lost 8 bases, and 12 bases lay in between. The CDR3 totals 13 residues. The CDR3 DNA reads as TGTGCCAGCAGCGCTAAACCAGGGGGGGAGCTGTTTTTT. This sequence encodes CASSAKPGGELFF.

The V gene is TRBV5-5, the J gene TRBJ2-7, with 16 bases aligning to TRBD2. Germline CDR1 and CDR2: SGHKS and YYEKEE (reference sequence). Trimming took 4 bases from V and 2 from J; bases not matched to a gene: 3. This CDR3 is built from 16 residues. For the CDR3, the DNA is TGTGCCAGCAGCACCGGGACTAGCGGGAGGGCCTACGAGCAGTACTTC. Residues: CASSTGTSGRAYEQYF.

This chain's CDR3 is CASSLAAGSTDTQYF. The CDR3 DNA sequence: TGCGCCAGCAGCTTGGCGGCAGGTAGCACAGATACGCAGTATTTT. This chain joins TRBV5-1 and TRBJ2-3; D unclear. The CDR3 length is 15 residues. Germline V gene data show CDR1 as SGHRS and CDR2 as YFSETQ. Trimming left V 0 bases short and J 0 bases short, with 8 bases between.

The rearrangement uses TRBV3-1 (or the pseudogene TRBV3-2) and TRBJ2-1, with 15 bases aligning to TRBD2. The CDR3 is 16 residues long. Germline values: CDR1 LGHDT, CDR2 YNNKEL (reference sequence). V trimming: 4 bases; J trimming: 8 bases; junction bases outside the gene matches: 6. The CDR3 nucleotides read TGTGCCAGCAGCCCTCTCGGACTAGCGGGAGGGCATGAGCAGTTCTTC. It codes for CASSPLGLAGGHEQFF.

In nucleotides, the CDR3 is TGTGCCAGCAGCCCGGGACAGGGGTCCTACGAGCAGTACTTC. It is translated as CASSPGQGSYEQYF. The chain links TRBV3-1 (or the pseudogene TRBV3-2) to TRBJ2-7; 10 nucleotides agree with TRBD1. The CDR3 runs 14 residues. CDR1 is LGHDT, CDR2 YNNKEL, per germline (reference sequence). V shed 4 bases and J 1 base; nucleotides not matched to a gene: 1.

The gene calls are TRBV28 and TRBJ1-1; TRBD1 is a possible D gene (5 bases). Trimming pared 9 bases from V and 4 bases from J, leaving 9 bases between. Germline V CDR1 and CDR2: MDHEN, SYDVKM. The CDR3 totals 11 residues. CDR3 residues: CASTGITEAFF. The CDR3 DNA reads as TGTGCCAGTACAGGTATCACTGAAGCTTTCTTT.

The V and J genes are TRBV27 and TRBJ2-1; 13 nucleotides align to TRBD2. Looked up from germline, CDR1 is MNHEY and CDR2 is SMNVEV (reference sequence). With V trimmed by 4 bases and J by 0 bases, 3 bases remained unmatched. This CDR3 comprises 17 residues. CDR3 nucleotides: TGTGCCAGCAGTTCGGGACTAGCGGGGAGCTCCTACAATGAGCAGTTCTTC. It encodes CASSSGLAGSSYNEQFF.

The chain joins TRBV29-1 to TRBJ2-3, with 10 bases that match TRBD2. Germline assignment: CDR1 SQVTM and CDR2 ANQGSEA. Trimming at V came to 6 bases and at J to 2 bases, leaving 8 bases not matched to a gene. CDR3 length: 15 residues. CDR3 in DNA: TGCAGCGTGGCGGCTAGCGGGAGTTACACAGATACGCAGTATTTT. Residues: CSVAASGSYTDTQYF.

This chain joins TRBV7-9 and TRBJ1-2; D unresolved. The CDR3 contains 14 residues. Germline V lookup: CDR1 SEHNR, CDR2 FQNEAQ (reference sequence). Trimming cost V 1 base and J 2 bases, with 8 bases left between them. Here the CDR3 reads CASSLDSTNYGYTF. For the CDR3, the DNA is TGTGCCAGCAGCTTAGACAGTACCAACTATGGCTACACCTTC.

This chain connects TRBV5-4 to TRBJ2-1, with TRBD2 matching 11 bases. The V segment lost 2 bases and the J segment 9 bases; nucleotides outside the gene matches: 4. The V gene's germline CDR1 is SGHNT and CDR2 YYREEE (reference sequence). The CDR3 length is 14 residues. This CDR3 reads CASSFGSGRVEQFF. As DNA, the CDR3 is TGTGCCAGCAGCTTTGGTAGCGGGAGGGTTGAGCAGTTCTTC.

The chain combines TRBV6-1 with TRBJ2-5; D unclear. The CDR3 extends over 15 amino acids. Trimming removed 2 bases from V and 0 bases from J, with 10 bases in between. The V gene's germline CDR1 is MNHNS and CDR2 SASEGT. CDR3 DNA sequence: TGTGCCAGCAGTGAAACTCGCCAGTACCAAGAGACCCAGTACTTC. Its protein is CASSETRQYQETQYF.

The chain uses TRBV9 and TRBJ2-2, with no clear D. The CDR3 has 14 residues. V lost 0 bases to trimming and J lost 5 bases, with 8 bases between them. Per germline, CDR1 SGDLS and CDR2 YYNGEE. CDR3 in amino acids: CASSVGLGTGELFF. CDR3 sequence (DNA): TGTGCCAGCAGCGTAGGGCTGGGGACCGGGGAGCTGTTTTTT.